The rows below give T cell receptor beta chains drawn from one sample of a study of cytomegalovirus exposure and HLA in healthy donors. TCRdb's copy holds only in-frame clones and misses some; the assay was immunoSEQ multiplex PCR. This table holds about 140,000 clones, 70% to 90% found once. Sequencing used PBMCs. The source of these receptors is a woman aged 30 to 39 in good health and CMV-seronegative. The CDR3 runs from the conserved cysteine through the conserved F or W. D genes are given only for firm matches. Clone sizes are given selectively: once, few, many, or a class where the clone is expanded.

CDR3 protein,CDR3 DNA,V gene,clone size,CDR3 length,J gene,D gene
CASSLTGGFGEQYF,TGTGCCAGCAGTTTGACAGGGGGTTTCGGAGAGCAGTACTTC,TRBV27,.,14,TRBJ2-7,TRBD1
CASSLTRGLGDTQYF,TGCGCCAGCAGCTTGACCAGGGGATTGGGAGATACGCAGTATTTT,TRBV5-1,.,15,TRBJ2-3,.
CASSLGGGDGNIQYF,TGCGCCAGCAGCTTGGGGGGGGGTGACGGAAACATTCAGTACTTC,TRBV5-1,.,15,TRBJ2-4,TRBD2
CASSYDLGETQYF,TGCGCCAGCAGTTACGACTTGGGAGAGACCCAGTACTTC,TRBV4-3,.,13,TRBJ2-5,.
CASSLIATGPTQYF,TGTGCCAGCAGCTTGATCGCGACAGGCCCCACGCAGTATTTT,TRBV7-9,.,14,TRBJ2-3,.
CATSRGQGANYGYTF,TGTGCCACCAGCAGAGGACAGGGTGCAAACTATGGCTACACCTTC,TRBV15,.,15,TRBJ1-2,TRBD1
CASSQRVTPPGGYTF,TGTGCCAGCAGCCAGCGGGTCACCCCCCCTGGGGGCTACACCTTC,TRBV11-2,once,15,TRBJ1-2,.
CASSRRLQETQYF,TGTGCCAGTAGTAGGCGGCTCCAAGAGACCCAGTACTTC,TRBV19,.,13,TRBJ2-5,.
CASSSKPGQGYSPLHF,TGCGCCAGCAGCTCTAAACCGGGACAGGGGTATTCTCCCCTCCACTTT,TRBV5-1,.,16,TRBJ1-6,TRBD1
CASGTGTEYNEQFF,TGTGCTAGTGGTACCGGGACAGAGTACAATGAGCAGTTCTTC,TRBV12-5,.,14,TRBJ2-1,TRBD1
CASSETTGGLYNEQFF,TGTGCCAGCAGTGAAACGACAGGGGGACTATACAATGAGCAGTTCTTC,TRBV6-1,.,16,TRBJ2-1,TRBD1
CASRDDRSYGYTF,TGTGCCAGCAGGGATGACAGGTCCTATGGCTACACCTTC,TRBV28,few,13,TRBJ1-2,.
CASSMSGTGVETQYF,TGCGCCAGCAGCATGTCCGGGACAGGGGTGGAGACCCAGTACTTC,TRBV5-1,.,15,TRBJ2-5,TRBD1
CASSQGLSNSPLHF,TGTGCCAGCAGCCAGGGACTATCGAATTCACCCCTCCACTTT,TRBV7-9,few,14,TRBJ1-6,.
CASSLTPTAPPYEQYF,TGCGCCAGCAGCCTCACTCCGACAGCACCTCCATACGAGCAGTACTTC,TRBV5-1,.,16,TRBJ2-7,.
CASGSGGETQYF,TGTGCTAGTGGCTCCGGGGGGGAGACCCAGTACTTC,TRBV12-5,.,12,TRBJ2-5,TRBD2
CASSKDKTGTKSNTGELFF,TGTGCCAGCAGCAAAGATAAGACAGGGACCAAATCGAACACCGGGGAGCTGTTTTTT,TRBV21-1,few,19,TRBJ2-2,.
CASSWRTIQRGNTIYF,TGTGCCAGCAGTTGGAGGACCATCCAAAGGGGAAACACCATATATTTT,TRBV6-6,.,16,TRBJ1-3,.
CASSKEQGAGETQYF,TGTGCCAGCAGCAAGGAACAGGGGGCGGGGGAGACCCAGTACTTC,TRBV5-4,.,15,TRBJ2-5,TRBD1
CSVEDQGTFYGYTF,TGCAGCGTTGAAGATCAGGGGACCTTCTATGGCTACACCTTC,TRBV29-1,.,14,TRBJ1-2,.
CASSLGAGYDNSPLHF,TGTGCCAGCAGCTTGGGGGCAGGGTATGATAATTCACCCCTCCACTTT,TRBV5-4,once,16,TRBJ1-6,.
CASSFGGREETQYF,TGCGCCAGCAGCTTTGGGGGCCGGGAAGAGACCCAGTACTTC,TRBV5-1,.,14,TRBJ2-5,.
CASSLRQGRGGYTF,TGTGCCAGCAGTTTACGGCAGGGCCGAGGAGGCTACACCTTC,TRBV28,once,14,TRBJ1-2,.
CASSTPAGGFYGYTF,TGTGCCAGCAGCACCCCGGCAGGGGGCTTCTATGGCTACACCTTC,TRBV9,.,15,TRBJ1-2,TRBD1
CASIPGQFSTDTQYF,TGTGCCAGCATCCCCGGACAGTTTAGCACAGATACGCAGTATTTT,TRBV7-8,.,15,TRBJ2-3,.
CASTPTRDTEAFF,TGTGCCAGCACCCCCACTCGGGACACTGAAGCTTTCTTT,TRBV6-1,.,13,TRBJ1-1,.
CASSYDRNTGELFF,TGTGCCAGCAGTTACGACAGAAACACCGGGGAGCTGTTTTTT,TRBV6-5,.,14,TRBJ2-2,.
CASSQDTGFNTEAFF,TGCGCCAGCAGCCAAGACACAGGGTTTAACACTGAAGCTTTCTTT,TRBV4-3,.,15,TRBJ1-1,.
CASSSPRGSYNEQFF,TGTGCCAGCAGCTCTCCCAGGGGATCCTACAATGAGCAGTTCTTC,TRBV5-4,few,15,TRBJ2-1,.
CASTNLGGNYGYTF,TGTGCCAGCACTAATCTGGGCGGGAACTATGGCTACACCTTC,TRBV28,few,14,TRBJ1-2,.
CASSAEATGGKLFF,TGTGCCAGCAGTGCAGAGGCGACAGGCGGAAAACTGTTTTTT,TRBV2,few,14,TRBJ1-4,.
CASSRGGPPGNEQFF,TGTGCCAGCAGCCGCGGGGGGCCCCCCGGCAATGAGCAGTTCTTC,TRBV27,.,15,TRBJ2-1,TRBD2
CGGQGNTEAFF,TGCGGGGGACAGGGGAACACTGAAGCTTTCTTT,TRBV20-1,.,11,TRBJ1-1,TRBD1
CASSVGSGLAGPWEQYF,TGTGCCAGCAGCGTAGGGAGTGGGCTAGCGGGCCCTTGGGAGCAGTACTTC,TRBV9,.,17,TRBJ2-7,TRBD2
CASSYGSRGAFF,TGTGCCAGCAGTTACGGGTCCAGAGGAGCTTTCTTT,TRBV6-5,.,12,TRBJ1-1,.
CASSTTGTGAGDGYTF,TGTGCCAGTAGTACGACCGGGACAGGGGCGGGTGATGGCTACACCTTC,TRBV19,.,16,TRBJ1-2,TRBD1